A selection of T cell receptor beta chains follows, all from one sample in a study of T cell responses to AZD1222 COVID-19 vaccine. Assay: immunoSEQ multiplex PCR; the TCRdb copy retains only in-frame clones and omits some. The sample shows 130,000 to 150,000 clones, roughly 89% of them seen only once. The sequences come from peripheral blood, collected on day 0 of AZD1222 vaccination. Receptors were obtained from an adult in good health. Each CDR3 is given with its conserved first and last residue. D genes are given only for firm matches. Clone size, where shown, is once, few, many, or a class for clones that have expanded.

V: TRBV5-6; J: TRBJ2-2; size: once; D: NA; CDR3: CASSLLSSVNTGELFF
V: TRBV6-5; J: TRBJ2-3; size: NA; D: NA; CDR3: CASSPREVREDTQYF
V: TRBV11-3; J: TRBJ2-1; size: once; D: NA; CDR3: CASSPRGSSYNEQFF
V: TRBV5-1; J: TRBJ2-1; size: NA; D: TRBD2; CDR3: CASSFLTAGDNEQFF
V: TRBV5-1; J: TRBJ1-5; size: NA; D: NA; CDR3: CASSPGSGLSNQPQHF
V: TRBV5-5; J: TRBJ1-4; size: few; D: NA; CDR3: CASSLAQNEKLFF
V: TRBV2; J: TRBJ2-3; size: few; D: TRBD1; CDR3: CASSGDRGTDTQYF
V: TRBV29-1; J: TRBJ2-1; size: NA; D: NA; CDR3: CSVSLRGEQFF
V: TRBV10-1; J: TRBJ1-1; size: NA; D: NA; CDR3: CASSESEAGGLRTEAFF
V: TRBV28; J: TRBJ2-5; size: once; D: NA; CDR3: CASSSMLEGLQETQYF
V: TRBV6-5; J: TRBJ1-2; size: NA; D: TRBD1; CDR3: CASSRDRANYGYTF
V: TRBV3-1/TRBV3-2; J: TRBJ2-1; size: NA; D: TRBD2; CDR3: CASTSTSGTQFF
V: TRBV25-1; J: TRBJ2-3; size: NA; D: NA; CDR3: CASSESRATDTQYF
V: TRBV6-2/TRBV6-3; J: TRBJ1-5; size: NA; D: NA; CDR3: CASSRRGYSNQPQHF
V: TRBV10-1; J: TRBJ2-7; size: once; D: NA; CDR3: CASSGPPYEQYF
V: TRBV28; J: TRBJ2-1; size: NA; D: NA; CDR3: CASVRGSYNEQFF
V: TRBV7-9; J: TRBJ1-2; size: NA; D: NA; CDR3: CASSARDGGKFYTF
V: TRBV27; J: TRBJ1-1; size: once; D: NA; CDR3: CASSSPFGGDTEAFF
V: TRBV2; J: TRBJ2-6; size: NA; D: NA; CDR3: CASSPSGANVLTF
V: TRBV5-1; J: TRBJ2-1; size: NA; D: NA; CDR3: CASSWTPGRDEQFF
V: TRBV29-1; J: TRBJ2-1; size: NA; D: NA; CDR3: CSVEGDWNEQFF
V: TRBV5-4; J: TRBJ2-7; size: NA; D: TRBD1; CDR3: CASSRDRGPGEQYF
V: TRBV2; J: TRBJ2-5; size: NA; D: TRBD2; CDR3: CASSVSPGLGQETQYF